Presented here are 30 T cell receptor beta chains from one specimen sequenced in a study of blood T cell repertoires in COVID-19 (dated by TCRdb to 2018 to 2021). Preparation of the library involved the immunoSEQ multiplex PCR assay. Entries here come from immuneACCESS through TCRdb and include only in-frame sequences with V and J called. Some clones fail to appear in such tables; in the studies checked, an unresolved V gene covers under half of the shortfall, and the cause of the remainder is unknown. The sample yields around 90,000 clones; approximately 78% were counted once. The biggest ten clones account for about an eighth of the sample. Sequenced sample: peripheral blood. The receptors come from a human donor in a cohort sampled during active COVID-19.

The J gene is TRBJ1-1, the V gene TRBV5-4; possibly TRBD1 for D (6 bases). There are 14 residues in the CDR3. Germline CDR1 is SGHNT and CDR2 is YYREEE (reference sequence). The V end was cut by 5 bases, the J end by 6 bases, with 17 bases between. CDR3 loop: CASRTSTGYAEAFF. CDR3 sequence (DNA): TGTGCCAGCAGAACCTCGACAGGATACGCTGAAGCTTTCTTT.

With respect to this clone: One end of the junction varies from germline; a read error may be responsible. This chain uses TRBV5-1 with TRBJ2-1; TRBD2 matches 9 bases. This CDR3 spans 16 amino acids. Germline V gene lookup returns CDR1 SGHRS and CDR2 YFSETQ. The CDR3 loop reads CASGLEAGGLYNEQFF. The CDR3 nucleotides are TGCGCCAGCGGCTTAGAAGCGGGGGGCCTTTACAATGAGCAGTTCTTC.

V usage is TRBV5-1 and J usage is TRBJ2-5, with D possibly being TRBD1 (6 bases). V gave up 0 bases and J gave up 2 bases, with 20 bases separating them. The CDR3 is made up of 18 amino acids. Germline CDR1 SGHRS, CDR2 YFSETQ. The CDR3 DNA reads as TGCGCCAGCAGCTTGGTTGGGGACACCTCCATGGCGCAAGAGACCCAGTACTTC. It yields the protein CASSLVGDTSMAQETQYF. The entire variable domain, with the rest obtained from reference TRBV5-1 and TRBJ2-5, is as follows: KAGVTQTPRYLIKTRGQQVTLSCSPISGHRSVSWYQQTPGQGLQFLFEYFSETQRNKGNFPGRFSGRQFSNSRSEMNVSTLELGDSALYLCASSLVGDTSMAQETQYFGPGTRLLVL.

In regard to this clone: Other DNA variants within this sample encode the same CDR3. V usage is TRBV12-3 or TRBV12-4 and J usage is TRBJ1-5; no definite D call. Trimming left V 2 bases short and J 4 bases short, with 6 bases between. CDR3 length equals 13 residues. CDR3 DNA: TGTGCCAGCAGTTTACGAGGAAATCAGCCCCAGCATTTT. This encodes CASSLRGNQPQHF.

V and J are TRBV5-6 and TRBJ2-4, with D possibly TRBD1 on 7 matching bases. The CDR3 runs 14 residues. Germline V gene lookup returns CDR1 SGHDT and CDR2 YYEEEE. Trimming took off 6 bases at V and 7 bases at J, with 17 bases between the two ends. CDR3 sequence (DNA): TGTGCCAGCAATCGCAGGGGGGACGGGAACATTCAGTACTTC. Amino acid sequence: CASNRRGDGNIQYF.

The chain employs TRBV6-6 and TRBJ2-1; TRBD2 aligns across 15 bases. The CDR3 is 16 amino acids. Germline V gene lookup returns CDR1 MNHNY and CDR2 SVGAGI (reference sequence). With 6 bases clipped from V and 4 bases from J, the junction kept 4 bases outside the gene matches. Here the CDR3 reads CASSGLAGGSYNEQFF. The CDR3 DNA reads TGTGCCAGCAGCGGACTAGCGGGGGGGAGTTACAATGAGCAGTTCTTC.

The chain links TRBV21-1 to TRBJ2-2; TRBD2 is the table's D call, not checked against the DNA. TRBV21-1 is marked as a pseudogene. CDR3 length: 18 amino acids. The CDR3 sequence: CASSKNGMTSSNTGELFF. As DNA, the CDR3 is TGTGCCAGCAGCAAAAACGGGATGACTAGCTCGAACACCGGGGAGCTGTTTTTT.

The chain joins TRBV10-2 to TRBJ1-5; D uncertain. This CDR3 is built from 12 residues. Germline V gene sequence: CDR1 WSHSY, CDR2 SAAADI. Trimming cost V 4 bases and J 4 bases, with 5 bases left between them. The CDR3, as DNA: TGCGCCAGCAGTGCGGGGAATCAGCCCCAGCATTTT. It codes for CASSAGNQPQHF.

Only a few counts were recorded for this clone. The V and J genes are TRBV2 and TRBJ2-2, with 10 positions matching TRBD2. The CDR3 has 15 residues. With 6 bases clipped from V and 7 bases from J, the junction kept 8 bases outside the gene matches. From germline, CDR1 is SNHLY and CDR2 FYNNEI. This chain's CDR3 is CASSASGGEFGELFF. In nucleotides, the CDR3 is TGTGCCAGCAGCGCAAGCGGGGGGGAATTCGGGGAGCTGTTTTTT.

The rearrangement links TRBV7-8 to TRBJ1-2; D perhaps matches TRBD1 (5 bases). Trimming left V 2 bases short and J 1 base short, with 11 bases between. CDR3 length equals 15 residues. Germline V gene sequence: CDR1 SGHVS, CDR2 FQNEAQ. The CDR3 region is CASSLSTGGNYGYTF. The CDR3, as DNA: TGTGCCAGCAGCTTAAGTACGGGGGGTAACTATGGCTACACCTTC.

The gene calls are TRBV11-3 and TRBJ2-5; 9 bases are shared with TRBD1. Germline CDR1 reads SGHNT; CDR2 reads YENEEA. The length of the CDR3 is 17 residues. V shed 5 bases and J 4 bases; nucleotides not matched to a gene: 14. The CDR3 loop is CASSPIRDREFGETQYF. The CDR3 bases are TGTGCCAGCAGCCCAATCCGGGACAGGGAATTTGGAGAGACCCAGTACTTC.

This sequence joins TRBV6-2 or TRBV6-3 and TRBJ1-4, with 7 bases that match TRBD1. The CDR3 length is 15 residues. Germline-derived CDR1 and CDR2 are MNHEY and SVGEGT. The junction had 3 bases not matched to a gene; V was cut back by 5 bases and J by 0 bases. CDR3 loop: CASSGGTATNEKLFF. The CDR3 bases are TGTGCCAGCAGTGGAGGGACAGCAACTAATGAAAAACTGTTTTTT.

The chain employs TRBV7-3 and TRBJ2-1, with D maybe TRBD1 (6 bases). The CDR3 runs 15 residues. Germline assignment: CDR1 SGHTA and CDR2 FQGTGA. Trimming removed 5 bases at V and 8 bases at J, with 19 bases between. The CDR3 reads CASSHAGAQGDEQFF. In DNA form, the CDR3 reads TGTGCCAGCAGCCATGCAGGGGCTCAAGGCGATGAGCAGTTCTTC.

This clone was recorded once. The chain has TRBV4-1 and TRBJ1-1; 9 nucleotides agree with TRBD1. V shed 2 bases, J shed 4 bases, and the junction held 5 bases outside the gene matches. Germline V lookup: CDR1 MGHRA, CDR2 YSYEKL. This CDR3 region has 15 residues. CDR3 region: CASSQPRDRATEAFF. The CDR3 nucleotides are TGCGCCAGCAGCCAACCCCGGGACAGGGCCACTGAAGCTTTCTTT.

This chain connects TRBV15 to TRBJ1-1, with D perhaps TRBD1 (5 bases). The CDR3 has 13 amino acids. V lost 5 bases to trimming and J lost 8 bases, with 15 bases between them. Per the germline V gene, CDR1 is LNHNV and CDR2 is YYDKDF (reference sequence). The DNA for the CDR3 is TGTGCCACCAGCCGGAGTGGGGGGGAAGAAGCTTTCTTT. Amino acids: CATSRSGGEEAFF.

The V gene is TRBV5-8, the J gene TRBJ2-3; 9 bases line up with TRBD1. The V and J ends lost 2 bases and 3 bases, in that order; junction bases with no gene match: 4. Germline V gene lookup returns CDR1 SGHTS and CDR2 YDEGEE. The CDR3 spans 15 residues. The CDR3 nucleotides are TGTGCCAGCAGCTTATTGGGACAGGGAACAGATACGCAGTATTTT. The encoded protein is CASSLLGQGTDTQYF.

This chain uses TRBV19 with TRBJ1-1; D remains unclear. Germline V gene sequence: CDR1 LNHDA, CDR2 SQIVND (reference sequence). V was trimmed by 4 bases and J by 0 bases, leaving 6 bases between them. The CDR3 has 13 amino acids. The CDR3 protein is CASSNSMNTEAFF. The CDR3 DNA reads as TGTGCCAGTAGTAATTCAATGAACACTGAAGCTTTCTTT.

This sequence joins TRBV4-1 and TRBJ1-1; weak D call: TRBD1 (6 bases). The CDR3 runs to 15 residues. CDR1 and CDR2 (germline): MGHRA, YSYEKL. V was cut by 1 base and J by 4 bases, with 13 bases left in between. The CDR3 nucleotides read TGCGCCAGCAGCCAAGTAGGGGGAGGGAGCACTGAAGCTTTCTTT. Translation: CASSQVGGGSTEAFF.

The rearrangement uses TRBV3-1 (or the pseudogene TRBV3-2) and TRBJ2-7; D uncertain. CDR1 LGHDT and CDR2 YNNKEL come from the germline V gene (reference sequence). The V end was cut by 1 base, the J end by 0 bases, with 13 bases between. This CDR3 is built from 16 residues. The CDR3 sequence: CASSQVASASSYEQYF. Written as DNA, the CDR3 is TGTGCCAGCAGCCAAGTTGCGAGCGCGAGCTCCTACGAGCAGTACTTC.

The chain recombines TRBV6-5 with TRBJ2-3, with D perhaps matching TRBD2 (6 bases). The V end lost 4 bases, the J end lost 3 bases, and 8 bases lay between the germline ends. Germline V gene data show CDR1 as MNHEY and CDR2 as SVGAGI. CDR3 length: 13 residues. CDR3 region: CASSSGLTDTQYF. CDR3 coding DNA: TGTGCCAGCAGTTCGGGACTGACAGATACGCAGTATTTT.

V is TRBV7-3 and J is TRBJ2-2; 9 positions match TRBD1. V was clipped by 5 bases and J by 6 bases; unmatched bases: 10. The CDR3 has 16 residues. CDR1 SGHTA and CDR2 FQGTGA come from the germline V gene. CDR3 coding DNA: TGTGCCAGCAGCCCTCCGGGACAGGGTTCCGCCGGGGAGCTGTTTTTT. Protein: CASSPPGQGSAGELFF.

The CDR3 DNA is TGTGCCATCAGTGAAGTGTCCGGCGGGACCTACGAGCAGTACTTC. Protein product: CAISEVSGGTYEQYF. The genes are TRBV10-3 and TRBJ2-7; D is perhaps TRBD2 (6 bases). Germline CDR1 is ENHRY and CDR2 is SYGVKD. This CDR3 is 15 amino acids long. V was pared by 3 bases and J by 2 bases, with 14 bases between.

This rearrangement joins TRBV29-1 to TRBJ1-3; 7 bases match TRBD1. Germline lookup yields CDR1 SQVTM and CDR2 ANQGSEA. There are 13 residues in the CDR3. Trimming at V came to 4 bases and at J to 2 bases, leaving 2 bases not matched to a gene. The CDR3 nucleotides are TGCAGCGTTGTCCAGGGGGCTGGAAACACCATATATTTT. This codes for CSVVQGAGNTIYF.

The CDR3 sequence is CARSEGNTEAFF. CDR3 in DNA: TGTGCCAGATCCGAGGGGAACACTGAAGCTTTCTTT. This sequence joins TRBV2 and TRBJ1-1, with no clear D. The length of the CDR3 is 12 residues. Germline V gene sequence: CDR1 SNHLY, CDR2 FYNNEI. Trimming removed 9 bases at V and 1 base at J, with 9 bases between.

The chain carries TRBV3-1 (or the pseudogene TRBV3-2) and TRBJ2-3; 9 bases agree with TRBD2. The V gene's germline CDR1 is LGHDT and CDR2 YNNKEL (reference sequence). The V segment lost 1 base and the J segment 5 bases; nucleotides outside the gene matches: 10. CDR3 length equals 17 residues. The CDR3 sequence is CASSQGVLSGGIDTQYF. DNA of the CDR3: TGTGCCAGCAGCCAAGGAGTTCTCAGCGGGGGGATAGATACGCAGTATTTT.

The chain employs TRBV29-1 and TRBJ2-4; possible D gene TRBD1, 6 bases. V lost 4 bases to trimming and J lost 5 bases, with 9 bases between them. CDR1 and CDR2 from the germline V gene are SQVTM and ANQGSEA. This CDR3 is 12 amino acids long. This chain's CDR3 is CSVVRGQNIQYF. CDR3 bases: TGCAGCGTTGTCAGGGGCCAAAACATTCAGTACTTC. The entire variable domain, with the rest obtained from reference TRBV29-1 and TRBJ2-4, is as follows: SAVISQKPSRDICQRGTSLTIQCQVDSQVTMMFWYRQQPGQSLTLIATANQGSEATYESGFVIDKFPISRPNLTFSTLTVSNMSPEDSSIYLCSVVRGQNIQYFGAGTRLSVL.

The CDR3 DNA reads as TGCGCCAGCAGCTGGGGACAGGCCACTGAAGCTTTCTTT. It specifies CASSWGQATEAFF. The V gene is TRBV5-1, the J gene TRBJ1-1; 8 bases are a match to TRBD1. V lost 3 bases, J lost 4 bases, and 2 bases stayed unmatched. The CDR3 has 13 amino acids. Per the germline V gene, CDR1 is SGHRS and CDR2 is YFSETQ.

The J gene is TRBJ2-1, the V gene TRBV24-1; 14 bases match TRBD2. The CDR3 is made up of 18 amino acids. Germline V gives CDR1 KGHDR, CDR2 SFDVKD. V gave up 3 bases and J gave up 2 bases; unmatched junction bases: 5. For the CDR3, the DNA is TGTGCCACCAGTGATACCACGGGACTAGCGGGGGCCTACAATGAGCAGTTCTTC. This sequence encodes CATSDTTGLAGAYNEQFF.

The V gene is TRBV19, the J gene TRBJ2-5; 9 bases align to TRBD2. The CDR3 is 17 amino acids. V shed 0 bases and J 4 bases; nucleotides not matched to a gene: 9. From germline, CDR1 is LNHDA and CDR2 SQIVND (reference sequence). The DNA of the CDR3 is TGTGCCAGTAGTATAGAGGGAGGCGGGGGGGCTCCAGAGACCCAGTACTTC. It encodes CASSIEGGGGAPETQYF.

The J gene is TRBJ2-7, the V gene TRBV29-1; 9 bases align to TRBD2. The CDR3 spans 14 residues. CDR1 and CDR2 (germline): SQVTM, ANQGSEA. V lost 5 bases and J lost 1; bases outside the gene matches: 6. CDR3 bases: TGCAGCGTTCTGAGCGGGGGGACGTCCTACGAGCAGTACTTC. It is translated as CSVLSGGTSYEQYF.